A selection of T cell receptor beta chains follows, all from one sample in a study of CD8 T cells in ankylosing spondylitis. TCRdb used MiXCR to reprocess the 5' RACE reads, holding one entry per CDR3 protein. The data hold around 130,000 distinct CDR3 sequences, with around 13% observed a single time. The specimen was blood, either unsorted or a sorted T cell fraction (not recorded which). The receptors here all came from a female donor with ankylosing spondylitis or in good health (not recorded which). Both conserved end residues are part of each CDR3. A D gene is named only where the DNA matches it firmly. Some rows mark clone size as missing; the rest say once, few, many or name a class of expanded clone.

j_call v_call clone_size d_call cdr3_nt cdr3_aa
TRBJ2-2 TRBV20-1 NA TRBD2 TGCAGTGCTATACTACAGCGGGGGAACACCGGGGAGCTGTTTTTT CSAILQRGNTGELFF
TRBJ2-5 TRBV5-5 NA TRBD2 TGTGCCAGCAGCTTTAGCGGGGAAGAGACCCAGTACTTC CASSFSGEETQYF
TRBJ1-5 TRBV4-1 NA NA TGCGCCAGCAGCCCCGGGGGGTTGAGCAATCAGCCCCAGCATTTT CASSPGGLSNQPQHF
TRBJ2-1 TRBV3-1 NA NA TGTGCCAGCAGCCAGCCTAGCGCCTACAATGAGCAGTTCTTC CASSQPSAYNEQFF
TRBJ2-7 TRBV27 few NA TGTGCCAGCAGTTCCCGTATGGGGTACGAGCAGTACTTC CASSSRMGYEQYF
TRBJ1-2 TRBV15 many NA TGTGCCACCAGCAGCGGGGAAACAGGGTATGGCTACACCTTC CATSSGETGYGYTF
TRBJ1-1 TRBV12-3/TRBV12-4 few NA TGTGCCAGCAGTCCCTTGAGGAACACTGAAGCTTTCTTT CASSPLRNTEAFF
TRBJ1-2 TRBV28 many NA TGTGCCAGCAGTAGGGGACCTCTCTATGGCTACACCTTC CASSRGPLYGYTF
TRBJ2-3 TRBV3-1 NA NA TGTGCCAGCAGCCAGAACCCTAGCGATACGCAGTATTTT CASSQNPSDTQYF
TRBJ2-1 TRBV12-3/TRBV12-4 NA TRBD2 TGTGCCAGCAGCCGGACATCGGCGGGAGGGAGCAACAATGAGCAGTTCTTC CASSRTSAGGSNNEQFF
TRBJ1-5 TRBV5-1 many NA TGCGCCAGCAGCCCGGACGGGAACAATCAGCCCCAGCATTTT CASSPDGNNQPQHF
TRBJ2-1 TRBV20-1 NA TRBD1 TGCAGTGCTCCTAACACCGGGACAGGGGTCGCGGGAGTGGAAAATGAGCAGTTCTTC CSAPNTGTGVAGVENEQFF
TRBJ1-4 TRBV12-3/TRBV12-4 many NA TGTGCCAGCAGTTTGAGTTCGGGGGTTAGTGAAAAACTGTTTTTT CASSLSSGVSEKLFF
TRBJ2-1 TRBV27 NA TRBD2 TGTGCCAGCAGGAGTGGCGGGGGGTACAATGAGCAGTTCTTC CASRSGGGYNEQFF
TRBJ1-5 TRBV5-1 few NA TGCGCCAGCAGCTGGGGGGAAGGCAATCAGCCCCAGCATTTT CASSWGEGNQPQHF
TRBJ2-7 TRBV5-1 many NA TGCGCCAGCAGCGCGTCAGGGAAAAACTACGAGCAGTACTTC CASSASGKNYEQYF
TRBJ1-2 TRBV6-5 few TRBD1 TGTGCCAGCAGTTACTCGATTTCGGGACAGGGGGCATATGGCTACACCTTC CASSYSISGQGAYGYTF
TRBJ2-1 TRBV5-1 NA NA TGCGCCAGCAGCTTGGAGGGGAATGAGCAGTTCTTC CASSLEGNEQFF
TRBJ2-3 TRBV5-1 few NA TGCGCCAGCAGCTTGGCCCTGGGAGATACGCAGTATTTT CASSLALGDTQYF
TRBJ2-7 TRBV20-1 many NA TGCAGTGCTCATCGGGGCGGATCCTACGAGCAGTACTTC CSAHRGGSYEQYF
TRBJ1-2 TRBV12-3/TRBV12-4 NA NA TGTGCCAGCACCCCGACCGAGACAAGGGTAGTTAACTATGGCTACACCTTC CASTPTETRVVNYGYTF
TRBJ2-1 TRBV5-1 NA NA TGCGCCAGCAGCTTGGTAGGGCCCTCCAATGAGCAGTTCTTC CASSLVGPSNEQFF
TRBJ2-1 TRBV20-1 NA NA TGCAGTGCCGTTAGGGGGAATTCCTACAATGAGCAGTTCTTC CSAVRGNSYNEQFF
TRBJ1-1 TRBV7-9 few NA TGTGCCAGCAGCTTAGGTGGGAACAGGGTCGCTGAAGCTTTCTTT CASSLGGNRVAEAFF
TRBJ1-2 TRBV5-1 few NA TGCGCCAGCAGCTTGGACAGCCCTGGCTATGGCTACACCTTC CASSLDSPGYGYTF
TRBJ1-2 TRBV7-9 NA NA TGTGCCAGCAGCTCCTCCGGGGCCGTCTACTATGGCTACACCTTC CASSSSGAVYYGYTF
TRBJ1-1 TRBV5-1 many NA TGCGCCAGCAGCGCAGGAGGCGAAGCTTTCTTT CASSAGGEAFF
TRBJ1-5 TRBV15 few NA TGTGCCACCAGCAGAGTGCTGGGGTACCAGCCCCAGCATTTT CATSRVLGYQPQHF
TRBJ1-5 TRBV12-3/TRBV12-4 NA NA TGTGCCAGCAGCGTTAGAGGCAATCAGCCCCAGCATTTT CASSVRGNQPQHF
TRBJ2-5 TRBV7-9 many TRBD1 TGTGCCAGCAGCTTCCGGACAGGGGGCCGTGAGACCCAGTACTTC CASSFRTGGRETQYF
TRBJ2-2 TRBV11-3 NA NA TGTGCCAACAGCTTACTGGCCACCGGGGAGCTGTTTTTT CANSLLATGELFF
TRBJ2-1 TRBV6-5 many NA TGTGCCAGCAGTTACTCGGGAGACGGGAATGAGCAGTTCTTC CASSYSGDGNEQFF
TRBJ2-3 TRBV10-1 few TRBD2 TGCGCCAGCAGTGTCGCTAGCGGGAGCGGGGCAGATACGCAGTATTTT CASSVASGSGADTQYF
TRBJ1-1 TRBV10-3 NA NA TGTGCCATCAGTTCGACAGATTTGAACACTGAAGCTTTCTTT CAISSTDLNTEAFF
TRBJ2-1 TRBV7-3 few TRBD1 TGTGCCAGCAGCCCCCAGGGACAGGCCTACAATGAGCAGTTCTTC CASSPQGQAYNEQFF
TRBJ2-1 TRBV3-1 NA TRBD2 TGTGCCAGCAGCCAAGGGGGACTAGCGGACAGCTCCTACAATGAGCAGTTCTTC CASSQGGLADSSYNEQFF
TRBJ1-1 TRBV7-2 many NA TGTGCCAGCAGCTTAAAGGGCCGGGGCACTGAAGCTTTCTTT CASSLKGRGTEAFF
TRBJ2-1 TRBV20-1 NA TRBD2 TGCAGTGCTAGAGTAACTAGCGGGCACCCGGGGTCCCACAATGAGCAGTTCTTC CSARVTSGHPGSHNEQFF
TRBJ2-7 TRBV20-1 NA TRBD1 TGCAGTGCCCCTGGGACAGGGGCGGACGAGCAGTACTTC CSAPGTGADEQYF
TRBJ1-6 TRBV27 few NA TGTGCCAGCAGTTTATATGGGGAAGGGGGGCGAAATTCACCCCTCCACTTT CASSLYGEGGRNSPLHF
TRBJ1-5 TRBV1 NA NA TGCACCAGCAGCCACAGGACAGGGGTTCAGCCCCAGCATTTT CTSSHRTGVQPQHF
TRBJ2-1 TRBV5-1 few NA TGCGCCAGCAGCTTGTATGGCGGTTACACACACGGTGAGCAGTTCTTC CASSLYGGYTHGEQFF
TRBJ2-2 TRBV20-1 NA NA TGCAGTGCTAGAGATCCAGCTGTGAACACCGGGGAGCTGTTTTTT CSARDPAVNTGELFF
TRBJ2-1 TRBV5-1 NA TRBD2 TGCGCCAGCAGCCCCGGACTAGCGGAGCAGTTCTTC CASSPGLAEQFF
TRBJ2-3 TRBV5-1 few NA TGCGCCAGCAGCTTTGAAAGGGGCGGAGATACGCAGTATTTT CASSFERGGDTQYF
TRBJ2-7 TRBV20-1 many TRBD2 TGCAGTGCTTCAGCCGGGGGGAGGATAGAGCAGTACTTC CSASAGGRIEQYF
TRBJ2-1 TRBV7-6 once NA TGTGCCAGCAGCTTATATTTGGAGGAGCAGTTCTTC CASSLYLEEQFF
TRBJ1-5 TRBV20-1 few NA TGCAGTGCTAGCGGAGGTAGTGATCAGCCCCAGCATTTT CSASGGSDQPQHF
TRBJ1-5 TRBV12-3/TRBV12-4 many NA TGTGCCAGCAGTTTAGGGCCCAATCAGCCCCAGCATTTT CASSLGPNQPQHF
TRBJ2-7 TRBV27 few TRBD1 TGTGCCAGCAGTACCCGACAGGGTTCGAGCTACGAGCAGTACTTC CASSTRQGSSYEQYF
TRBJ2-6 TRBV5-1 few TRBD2 TGCGCCAGTCGGGAGGGCCCTAGGGCCAACGTCCTGACTTTC CASREGPRANVLTF
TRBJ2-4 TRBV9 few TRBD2 TGTGCCAGCAGCGTAACTAGCGGAGCCAAAAACATTCAGTACTTC CASSVTSGAKNIQYF
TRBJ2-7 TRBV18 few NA TGTGCCAGCTCTCCAGGGACCGGAGGCTACGAGCAGTACTTC CASSPGTGGYEQYF
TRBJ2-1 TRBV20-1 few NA TGCAGTGCTAGTTCTAGCTTGGTCTACAATGAGCAGTTCTTC CSASSSLVYNEQFF
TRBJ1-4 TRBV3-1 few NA TGTGCCAGCAGCTCGCGGCCCTGGGGAACTAATGAAAAACTGTTTTTT CASSSRPWGTNEKLFF
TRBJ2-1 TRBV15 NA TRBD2 TGTGCCACCAGCAGAGGTTTGGGTAGCGGGCTAACCTACAATGAGCAGTTCTTC CATSRGLGSGLTYNEQFF
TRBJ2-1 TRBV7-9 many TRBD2 TGTGCCAGCAGCTTTAGCGGGGGTGCGGATGAGCAGTTCTTC CASSFSGGADEQFF